Shown below are 8 T cell receptor beta chains from a single sample sequenced in a study of blood T cell repertoires in COVID-19. Measured with immunoSEQ multiplex PCR; TCRdb has only the in-frame clones, and not every one. In the table there are about 190,000 clones, approximately 79% of which are singletons. Sequencing used peripheral blood. These receptors all come from a man aged 45-65 years who had recovered from COVID-19.

This sequence joins TRBV7-2 and TRBJ2-1, with TRBD2 matching 10 bases. CDR3 length equals 15 residues. The germline CDR1 and CDR2 sequences are SGHTA and FQGNSA. With V trimmed by 3 bases and J by 7 bases, 6 bases remained unmatched. The CDR3 DNA reads as TGTGCCAGCAGCTTTGCTAGCGGGAGTGCAAATGAGCAGTTCTTC. Protein: CASSFASGSANEQFF.

Concerning this clone itself: Other DNA sequences in this specimen translate into the identical CDR3. The chain combines TRBV5-1 with TRBJ2-5; a weak D match, TRBD1 (5 bases). V lost 0 bases to trimming and J lost 4 bases, with 7 bases between them. This CDR3 is 13 amino acids long. Germline CDR1 SGHRS, CDR2 YFSETQ. The DNA for the CDR3 is TGCGCCAGCAGCTTGGCAGGGCTAGAGACCCAGTACTTC. As protein: CASSLAGLETQYF. Combining the CDR3 with reference TRBV5-1 and TRBJ2-5 gives the whole variable domain KAGVTQTPRYLIKTRGQQVTLSCSPISGHRSVSWYQQTPGQGLQFLFEYFSETQRNKGNFPGRFSGRQFSNSRSEMNVSTLELGDSALYLCASSLAGLETQYFGPGTRLLVL.

Only a few counts were recorded for this clone. The chain couples TRBV7-8 to TRBJ1-4, with TRBD1 as a possible D gene (6 bases). V shed 5 bases and J shed 2 bases, with 15 bases lying between them. Per the germline V gene, CDR1 is SGHVS and CDR2 is FQNEAQ. This CDR3 contains 16 residues. CDR3 region: CASSPNTGTTNEKLFF. CDR3 nucleotide sequence: TGTGCCAGCAGCCCCAATACAGGGACCACTAATGAAAAACTGTTTTTT.

The chain uses TRBV5-8 and TRBJ2-1; D is unresolved. Trimming cost V 0 bases and J 4 bases, with 20 bases left between them. The CDR3 loop spans 18 amino acids. Germline CDR1 reads SGHTS; CDR2 reads YDEGEE. CDR3: CASSLARLVGSSYNEQFF. CDR3 bases: TGTGCCAGCAGCTTGGCAAGGCTAGTCGGCTCCTCTTACAATGAGCAGTTCTTC.

The chain recombines TRBV6-5 with TRBJ2-1, with D perhaps matching TRBD2 (5 bases). The CDR3 length is 13 residues. Deletions cut 6 bases from V and 9 bases from J, with 15 bases between. CDR1 and CDR2 (germline): MNHEY, SVGAGI. The DNA of the CDR3 is TGTGCCAGCAGCCTGTCAGCGGTCGGTGAGCAGTTCTTC. It yields the protein CASSLSAVGEQFF.

Only a few counts were recorded for this clone. The chain employs TRBV6-2 or TRBV6-3 and TRBJ2-7; 10 bases agree with TRBD2. With V trimmed by 2 bases and J by 5 bases, 3 bases remained unmatched. From germline, CDR1 is MNHEY and CDR2 SVGEGT. The CDR3 has 14 amino acids. As DNA, the CDR3 is TGTGCCAGCAGTTACGTAGCGGGAGGTAACGAGCAGTACTTC. Encoded protein: CASSYVAGGNEQYF.

The rearrangement joins TRBV4-2 to TRBJ1-5; 7 bases map to TRBD1. The ends lost 1 base at V and 4 bases at J; junction bases unmatched: 4. The germline V gene encodes CDR1 LGHNA and CDR2 YNFKEQ. The CDR3 runs to 15 residues. The CDR3 DNA follows: TGTGCCAGCAGCCAAGTTTTGACAGGGAATCAGCCCCAGCATTTT. The encoded protein is CASSQVLTGNQPQHF.

The chain joins TRBV5-6 to TRBJ1-4, with 11 bases lining up with TRBD1. CDR1 is SGHDT, CDR2 YYEEEE, per germline. This CDR3 has 14 residues. The J segment lost 8 bases and the V segment lost 4 bases, leaving 4 bases of the junction unmatched. The CDR3 sequence: CASSADRGREKLFF. CDR3 DNA: TGTGCCAGCAGCGCGGACAGGGGGCGCGAAAAACTGTTTTTT.